The 30 T cell receptor beta chains in this list originate from one sample, sequenced in a study of PD-1 blockade in mismatch repair-deficient tumors. The antigens for these receptors are not known. Clones were read by immunoSEQ multiplex PCR, and TCRdb kept only the in-frame ones, dropping some. The sample carries about 9,200 clones, about 90% recorded once. The time point was: approximately ten-day in vitro stimulation with candidate mutation-associated neoantigen peptide 1. Material: cells cultured in vitro, obtained from a patient treated with pembrolizumab. These receptors were obtained from an adult with mismatch repair-deficient cancer.

The chain uses TRBV18 and TRBJ1-1; TRBD1 matches at 12 bases. The germline V gene has CDR1 KGHSH and CDR2 LQKENI. The CDR3 is 14 residues long. V lost 3 bases to trimming and J lost 7 bases; unmatched junction nucleotides: 3. The CDR3 sequence: CASSPGTGGDEAFF. The CDR3 region has the DNA TGTGCCAGCTCACCCGGGACAGGGGGCGATGAAGCTTTCTTT.

This clone is a singleton in its sample. The chain carries TRBV7-9 and TRBJ2-7; TRBD1 matches 10 bases. This CDR3 contains 13 residues. The ends lost 3 bases at V and 5 bases at J; junction bases unmatched: 1. The germline V gene encodes CDR1 SEHNR and CDR2 FQNEAQ (reference sequence). This CDR3 reads CASSLTGGDEQYF. The CDR3 coding sequence is TGTGCCAGCAGCTTGACAGGGGGCGACGAGCAGTACTTC.

This chain connects TRBV4-2 to TRBJ1-1; no firm D call. Trimming left V 1 base short and J 6 bases short, with 6 bases between. Germline CDR1 reads LGHNA; CDR2 reads YNFKEQ. This CDR3 contains 12 residues. CDR3 bases: TGTGCCAGCAGCCAAGTTATGGCTGAAGCTTTCTTT. Translated, it gives CASSQVMAEAFF.

The J gene is TRBJ1-1, the V gene TRBV5-1; the D gene is possibly TRBD1 (6 bases). The V and J ends lost 4 bases and 4 bases respectively, with 17 bases between them. The CDR3 loop spans 15 amino acids. Germline V gene lookup returns CDR1 SGHRS and CDR2 YFSETQ. CDR3 bases: TGCGCCAGCAGCGGGGGGCGGGGGGCGGTCACTGAAGCTTTCTTT. Protein: CASSGGRGAVTEAFF.

This chain uses TRBV7-3 with TRBJ2-1, with 7 bases matching TRBD2. This CDR3 spans 16 amino acids. Germline V gives CDR1 SGHTA, CDR2 FQGTGA. Trimming took 2 bases from V and 0 from J; bases not matched to a gene: 4. The CDR3 region has the DNA TGTGCCAGCAGCTTATTAGCGGGTAGCTCCTACAATGAGCAGTTCTTC. Its protein is CASSLLAGSSYNEQFF.

This chain uses TRBV4-1 with TRBJ2-1; D is uncertain. The CDR3 loop spans 16 amino acids. Trimming cost V 4 bases and J 0 bases, with 13 bases left between them. Germline values: CDR1 MGHRA, CDR2 YSYEKL. This CDR3 is CASSPLTRVSYNEQFF. CDR3 in DNA: TGCGCCAGCAGCCCACTCACCCGGGTCTCCTACAATGAGCAGTTCTTC.

This chain uses TRBV6-1 with TRBJ1-6; D remains ambiguous. V was clipped by 2 bases and J by 5 bases, with 13 bases between them. The germline gives CDR1 MNHNS, CDR2 SASEGT. CDR3 size: 16 residues. The CDR3 nucleotides read TGTGCCAGCAGTGAACTGAGGGTAGTCGATAATTCACCCCTCCACTTT. Translated: CASSELRVVDNSPLHF.

The J gene is TRBJ2-1, the V gene TRBV5-1; the match to TRBD1 covers 7 bases. Germline V lookup: CDR1 SGHRS, CDR2 YFSETQ. CDR3 length: 17 amino acids. Germline trimming cut 4 bases from V and 0 bases from J; bases unmatched to any gene: 10. The CDR3 bases are TGCGCCAGCAGCCCCCACCCACAGGGGAGCTCCTACAATGAGCAGTTCTTC. It is translated as CASSPHPQGSSYNEQFF.

V gene TRBV7-1 combines with J gene TRBJ1-5; 8 positions agree with TRBD1. TRBV7-1 is labeled an ORF, and its function is uncertain. The CDR3 spans 13 residues. V lost 8 bases to trimming and J lost 6 bases; unmatched junction nucleotides: 6. The CDR3 sequence is CASGAGGFQPQHF. The CDR3 coding sequence is TGTGCCAGCGGGGCAGGGGGCTTTCAGCCCCAGCATTTT.

V is TRBV29-1 and J is TRBJ2-5, with no clear D. Germline V lookup: CDR1 SQVTM, CDR2 ANQGSEA. Trimming shortened V by 5 bases and J by 7 bases, and 8 bases separated the two germline ends. This CDR3 contains 10 residues. CDR3 sequence reads: CSVLISTQYF. CDR3 coding DNA: TGCAGCGTTCTTATTTCGACCCAGTACTTC.

The rearrangement links TRBV5-7 to TRBJ2-7; D call uncertain. TRBV5-7 is placed among ORFs of uncertain function. V was shortened by 4 bases and J by 7 bases, with 12 bases between the two germline ends. The CDR3 covers 12 residues. The CDR3 DNA reads TGTGCCAGCAGCCCCCTGGGTGGGGAGCAGTACTTC. Its protein product is CASSPLGGEQYF.

The rearrangement links TRBV11-2 to TRBJ2-7, with D possibly matching TRBD2 (6 bases). The CDR3 has 13 residues. Trimming shortened V by 3 bases and J by 1 base, and 7 bases separated the two germline ends. Germline V CDR1 and CDR2: SGHAT, FQNNGV. CDR3 bases: TGTGCCAGCAGCTTCGGGGGTTCCTACGAGCAGTACTTC. Translating gives CASSFGGSYEQYF.

The chain uses TRBV9 and TRBJ1-3; no clear D. Trimming removed 2 bases at V and 0 bases at J, with 12 bases between. The CDR3 runs to 16 residues. Germline assignment: CDR1 SGDLS and CDR2 YYNGEE. The CDR3 here is CASSVETAYSGNTIYF. The CDR3 DNA is TGTGCCAGCAGCGTGGAAACAGCTTACTCTGGAAACACCATATATTTT.

Concerning this clone itself: Other DNA variants within this sample encode the same CDR3. J is TRBJ1-1 and V is TRBV7-3, with D tentatively TRBD1 (6 bases). Germline V lookup: CDR1 SGHTA, CDR2 FQGTGA. The CDR3 is 14 amino acids. With 0 bases removed from V and 3 bases from J, the gap between germline ends came to 8 bases. The CDR3 region has the DNA TGTGCCAGCAGCTTAACAGGGGGGGACACTGAAGCTTTCTTT. Its translation is CASSLTGGDTEAFF.

This clone has a handful of counts. The rearrangement uses TRBV5-4 and TRBJ2-1, with TRBD1 matching over 9 bases. The CDR3 is 12 amino acids. The germline CDR1 and CDR2 sequences are SGHNT and YYREEE (reference sequence). The J segment lost 10 bases and the V segment lost 4 bases, leaving 3 bases of the junction unmatched. Here the CDR3 DNA reads TGTGCCAGCAGCCCAGGGACAGGGGAGCAGTTCTTC. Translated: CASSPGTGEQFF.

The chain uses TRBV14 and TRBJ2-3; D is unclear. Deletions cut 8 bases from V and 2 bases from J, with 5 bases between. This CDR3 has 11 residues. Per germline, CDR1 SGHDN and CDR2 FVKESK. CDR3 sequence reads: CASRSTDTQYF. CDR3 DNA sequence: TGTGCCAGCCGCTCCACAGATACGCAGTATTTT.

The chain links TRBV5-8 to TRBJ2-1, with 9 bases fitting TRBD1. Germline CDR1 reads SGHTS; CDR2 reads YDEGEE. The V segment lost 6 bases and the J segment 6 bases; nucleotides outside the gene matches: 10. CDR3 length: 15 residues. This CDR3 is CASIWAQGAFNEQFF. The CDR3 coding sequence is TGTGCCAGCATCTGGGCACAGGGGGCTTTCAATGAGCAGTTCTTC.

The chain couples TRBV18 to TRBJ2-5; 8 bases are shared with TRBD2. Germline loops: CDR1 KGHSH, CDR2 LQKENI. J was trimmed by 4 bases and V by 0 bases; bases with no gene match: 4. There are 15 residues in the CDR3. CDR3 in amino acids: CASSPPSAGAETQYF. CDR3 DNA: TGTGCCAGCTCACCACCTTCAGCGGGAGCAGAGACCCAGTACTTC.

The chain joins TRBV14 to TRBJ2-7; 14 nucleotides match TRBD2. Germline-derived CDR1 and CDR2 are SGHDN and FVKESK. The CDR3 totals 20 residues. With 3 bases clipped from V and 2 bases from J, the junction kept 15 bases outside the gene matches. The CDR3 loop is CASSQGLLSLTSGRAYEQYF. CDR3 nucleotides: TGTGCCAGCAGCCAGGGATTACTATCCTTGACTAGCGGGAGGGCCTACGAGCAGTACTTC. Combining the CDR3 with reference TRBV14 and TRBJ2-7 gives the whole variable domain EAGVTQFPSHSVIEKGQTVTLRCDPISGHDNLYWYRRVMGKEIKFLLHFVKESKQDESGMPNNRFLAERTGGTYSTLKVQPAELEDSGVYFCASSQGLLSLTSGRAYEQYFGPGTRLTVT.

The rearrangement uses TRBV9 and TRBJ2-1; D may be TRBD1 (6 bases). Trimming shortened V by 4 bases and J by 0 bases, and 17 bases separated the two germline ends. This CDR3 is built from 17 residues. The V gene's germline CDR1 is SGDLS and CDR2 YYNGEE. The CDR3 is CASSHPLWGLSYNEQFF. The CDR3 region has the DNA TGTGCCAGCAGCCACCCGCTATGGGGGCTCTCCTACAATGAGCAGTTCTTC.

This clone showed up just a few times. This chain connects TRBV28 to TRBJ1-5; tentative D call: TRBD1 (5 bases). V was clipped by 4 bases and J by 6 bases, with 7 bases between them. Germline assignment: CDR1 MDHEN and CDR2 SYDVKM. The CDR3 is 12 amino acids. The CDR3 DNA reads as TGTGCCAGCAGTTCCGACAGTCAGCCCCAGCATTTT. Residues: CASSSDSQPQHF.

CDR3 coding DNA: TGTGCCATCAGTGAGTCGATGGGGGCGCGGGGCAATCAGCCCCAGCATTTT. Amino acids: CAISESMGARGNQPQHF. The rearrangement links TRBV10-3 to TRBJ1-5; D perhaps matches TRBD1 (6 bases). Germline values: CDR1 ENHRY, CDR2 SYGVKD. This CDR3 comprises 17 residues. V lost 0 bases to trimming and J lost 2 bases, with 14 bases between them.

The chain combines TRBV27 with TRBJ2-3; 9 bases match TRBD2. V dropped 10 bases and J dropped 5; count of bases not matched to a gene: 7. Germline V lookup: CDR1 MNHEY, CDR2 SMNVEV (reference sequence). CDR3 length equals 13 residues. CDR3 protein: CATIAGVGDTQYF. The CDR3 nucleotides read TGTGCCACCATAGCGGGGGTGGGAGATACGCAGTATTTT.

The V gene is TRBV6-5, the J gene TRBJ1-2; D is uncertain. Trimming stripped 4 bases from V and 1 base from J, with 7 bases between. Germline CDR1 reads MNHEY; CDR2 reads SVGAGI. This CDR3 has 13 residues. In nucleotides, the CDR3 is TGTGCCAGCAGTTCGGGCTATAACTATGGCTACACCTTC. This codes for CASSSGYNYGYTF.

This chain connects TRBV9 to TRBJ2-7; 10 bases match TRBD2. Per the germline V gene, CDR1 is SGDLS and CDR2 is YYNGEE. The V gene end was trimmed by 2 bases and the J gene end by 5 bases; junction bases not matched to a gene: 10. There are 16 residues in the CDR3. CDR3 protein: CASSVGSGAGGDEQYF. The DNA of the CDR3 is TGTGCCAGCAGCGTCGGCAGTGGAGCGGGAGGGGACGAGCAGTACTTC.

This chain joins TRBV10-1 and TRBJ2-5; possibly TRBD1 for D (5 bases). The CDR3 is 13 amino acids. Between the trimmed V and J ends, which lost 3 bases and 7 bases, there was a span of 12 bases. CDR1 WNHNN and CDR2 SYGVQD come from the germline V gene (reference sequence). This CDR3 is CASSDSGSGTQYF. Here the CDR3 DNA reads TGCGCCAGCAGTGACTCAGGGTCCGGGACCCAGTACTTC.

The J gene is TRBJ2-7, the V gene TRBV5-5; possibly TRBD1 for D (6 bases). Germline assignment: CDR1 SGHKS and CDR2 YYEKEE (reference sequence). The CDR3 has 15 residues. V lost 0 bases, J lost 2 bases, and 12 bases lay in between. In DNA, the CDR3 is TGTGCCAGCAGCTTGGGAATAGGGACAACCTACGAGCAGTACTTC. Translation gives CASSLGIGTTYEQYF. Drawing the rest from reference TRBV5-5 and TRBJ2-7, the complete variable domain is DAGVTQSPTHLIKTRGQQVTLRCSPISGHKSVSWYQQVLGQGPQFIFQYYEKEERGRGNFPDRFSARQFPNYSSELNVNALLLGDSALYLCASSLGIGTTYEQYFGPGTRLTVT.

V is TRBV28 and J is TRBJ2-7; D is perhaps TRBD1 (6 bases). V was cut by 5 bases and J by 2 bases, with 19 bases left in between. CDR1 and CDR2 from the germline V gene are MDHEN and SYDVKM. The CDR3 is 16 residues long. The CDR3 sequence is CASSLPGHRETYEQYF. DNA for the CDR3: TGTGCCAGCAGTCTCCCGGGACATCGTGAAACCTACGAGCAGTACTTC.

The chain couples TRBV5-1 to TRBJ2-5; no clear D gene. From germline, CDR1 is SGHRS and CDR2 YFSETQ. The CDR3 covers 12 residues. Trimming cost V 5 bases and J 1 base, with 6 bases left between them. CDR3 protein: CASRAAQETQYF. The CDR3 DNA reads as TGCGCCAGCAGGGCCGCCCAAGAGACCCAGTACTTC. Drawing the rest from reference TRBV5-1 and TRBJ2-5, the complete variable domain is KAGVTQTPRYLIKTRGQQVTLSCSPISGHRSVSWYQQTPGQGLQFLFEYFSETQRNKGNFPGRFSGRQFSNSRSEMNVSTLELGDSALYLCASRAAQETQYFGPGTRLLVL.

J is TRBJ1-3 and V is TRBV7-9, with a tentative D call TRBD1 (6 bases). The V gene lost 3 bases and the J gene lost 0 bases, with 12 bases spanning the gap. The CDR3 runs 16 residues. CDR1 SEHNR and CDR2 FQNEAQ come from the germline V gene (reference sequence). CDR3 protein: CASSLGGGLSGNTIYF. The CDR3 nucleotides read TGTGCCAGCAGCTTGGGGGGGGGCCTCTCTGGAAACACCATATATTTT. The full variable domain, completed using reference TRBV7-9 and TRBJ1-3, is DTGVSQNPRHKITKRGQNVTFRCDPISEHNRLYWYRQTLGQGPEFLTYFQNEAQLEKSRLLSDRFSAERPKGSFSTLEIQRTEQGDSAMYLCASSLGGGLSGNTIYFGEGSWLTVV.